A selection of T cell receptor beta chains follows, all from one sample in a study of OX40 agonist ivuxolimab in advanced cancers. Only in-frame clones appear in the TCRdb table, and some are missing; sequencing was by immunoSEQ multiplex PCR. The profile shows 65,000 to 95,000 clones, 85% to 95% of them singletons. This specimen consisted of CD4+ or CD8+ T cells sorted from blood, obtained in a trial of the OX40 agonist ivuxolimab. Every receptor here comes from an adult with an advanced solid tumor such as melanoma, head and neck, liver or kidney cancer. The CDR3 runs from the conserved cysteine through the conserved F or W. Each record gives: D gene, clone size, V gene, J gene, CDR3 protein, CDR3 DNA. D genes are given only for firm matches. Clone sizes are given selectively: once, few, many, or a class where the clone is expanded.

TRBD2	NA	TRBV19	TRBJ2-7	CASSAFPSGGSSYEQYF	TGTGCCAGTAGTGCTTTCCCAAGCGGGGGCAGTTCCTACGAGCAGTACTTC
NA	NA	TRBV10-1	TRBJ2-7	CASSESNGRREQYF	TGCGCCAGCAGTGAGTCGAATGGACGGCGCGAGCAGTACTTC
NA	NA	TRBV19	TRBJ2-3	CASSIYRGTDTQYF	TGTGCCAGTAGTATATACCGGGGCACAGATACGCAGTATTTT
NA	NA	TRBV7-2	TRBJ1-5	CASSPRVVGSQPQHF	TGTGCCAGCAGCCCCAGGGTCGTTGGCAGTCAGCCCCAGCATTTT
NA	few	TRBV5-1	TRBJ1-6	CASSTGPGEDSPLHF	TGCGCCAGCAGCACGGGACCGGGGGAGGACTCACCCCTCCACTTT
NA	NA	TRBV7-9	TRBJ1-4	CASSLGHRVANEKLFF	TGTGCCAGCAGCTTAGGGCACAGGGTGGCTAATGAAAAACTGTTTTTT
NA	NA	TRBV7-9	TRBJ2-1	CASSPHQGPYNEQFF	TGTGCCAGCAGTCCTCATCAAGGCCCTTACAATGAGCAGTTCTTC
NA	NA	TRBV16	TRBJ2-1	CASKTPAISSYNEQFF	TGTGCCAGCAAAACCCCAGCGATAAGCTCCTACAATGAGCAGTTCTTC
NA	NA	TRBV30	TRBJ1-1	CAWSVMGTEAFF	TGTGCCTGGAGTGTAATGGGCACTGAAGCTTTCTTT
NA	NA	TRBV6-5	TRBJ1-1	CASSPGGENTEAFF	TGTGCCAGCAGTCCGGGTGGGGAGAACACTGAAGCTTTCTTT
NA	NA	TRBV6-5	TRBJ1-2	CASSYSDGDYGYTF	TGTGCCAGCAGTTACTCGGACGGGGACTATGGCTACACCTTC